The clone carrying this T cell receptor (beta chain) was observed a few times. Its specificity is unknown. The data were taken from a study of CD8 T cells in ankylosing spondylitis. Via MiXCR, TCRdb re-called the 5' RACE reads, giving one row per CDR3 protein. This sample has some 700,000 distinct CDR3 sequences, with 15% to 20% found just once. The study, taken as a whole, reports: Prior work had noted some motif variants in reactive arthritis blood and synovial fluid. The study identified a TCR beta motif of roughly eight highly homologous variants that appeared characteristic of ankylosing spondylitis blood. Enrichment of disease-linked clones was reportedly significant in matched ankylosing spondylitis synovial fluid. Those disease-linked clones were CD8+; they were also relatively rare in peripheral blood.

V shed 1 base, J shed 4 bases, and the junction held 7 bases outside the gene matches. The CDR3 covers 17 residues. Material: blood, either unsorted or a sorted T cell fraction (not recorded which). This sequence was found in a male donor with ankylosing spondylitis. The V and J genes are TRBV12-3 or TRBV12-4 and TRBJ2-2; the match to TRBD2 covers 9 bases. The DNA for the CDR3 is TGTGCCAGCAGTTTAGGGCGGGAGGGAGGAGTCACCGGGGAGCTGTTTTTT. Residues: CASSLGREGGVTGELFF.